A single sample gave rise to the 6 T cell receptor beta chains below, sequenced in a study of technical replicates of blood from a handful of donors. Only in-frame clones appear in the TCRdb table, and some are missing; sequencing was by immunoSEQ multiplex PCR. This repertoire shows under 65,000 clones, roughly nine tenths found once; its top ten account for 3% to 4%. Sequenced input: PBMCs. The receptors come from a human donor in good health. Some clones in this sample may be carry-over from other donors' samples.

The J gene is TRBJ2-2, the V gene TRBV30; 10 nucleotides align to TRBD1. Germline trimming cut 0 bases from V and 4 bases from J; bases unmatched to any gene: 5. Germline CDR1 is GTSNPN and CDR2 is SVGIG (reference sequence). The CDR3 runs 16 residues. The CDR3 DNA reads TGTGCCTGGAGTGTAGGGGACAGGGGTTTCACCGGGGAGCTGTTTTTT. This translates into CAWSVGDRGFTGELFF.

This clone was seen just once. The gene calls are TRBV7-9 and TRBJ1-2; D is unresolved. The ends were cut back, 6 bases at V and 2 bases at J, with 10 bases in the middle. This CDR3 region has 13 residues. Germline V gives CDR1 SEHNR, CDR2 FQNEAQ (reference sequence). The CDR3 sequence: CASRPPRNYGYTF. The CDR3 region has the DNA TGTGCCAGCAGACCCCCGAGGAACTATGGCTACACCTTC.

The chain links TRBV9 to TRBJ2-5; 8 bases line up with TRBD2. This CDR3 has 14 residues. J was trimmed by 5 bases and V by 4 bases; bases with no gene match: 7. The germline gives CDR1 SGDLS, CDR2 YYNGEE. The CDR3 region has the DNA TGTGCCAGCAGCACCACTAGCGGTGTGGAGACCCAGTACTTC. Encoded protein: CASSTTSGVETQYF.

In this sample, this clone turned up once. Other DNA sequences from this sample encode an identical CDR3 as well. This chain connects TRBV7-2 to TRBJ2-3, with D maybe TRBD2 (6 bases). This CDR3 contains 15 residues. From germline, CDR1 is SGHTA and CDR2 FQGNSA. V shed 3 bases and J shed 3 bases, with 13 bases lying between them. CDR3 nucleotides: TGTGCCAGCAGCTTGGTGGGGGGATCGACAGATACGCAGTATTTT. Its protein is CASSLVGGSTDTQYF.

The J gene is TRBJ2-7, the V gene TRBV18; perhaps TRBD2 as D (6 bases). Between the trimmed V and J ends, which lost 2 bases and 8 bases, there was a span of 13 bases. The V gene's germline CDR1 is KGHSH and CDR2 LQKENI. The CDR3 consists of 13 residues. CDR3 loop: CASSPGVSGQQYF. The CDR3 DNA reads TGTGCCAGCTCACCAGGGGTTAGCGGTCAGCAGTACTTC.

To note about this clone: One end of the junction does not line up with germline, which may come from a read error. This sequence joins TRBV11-2 and TRBJ1-4; TRBD1 is a possible D gene (6 bases). Germline CDR1 SGHAT, CDR2 FQNNGV. The CDR3 is 11 amino acids. CDR3 DNA sequence: TGTGCCAGCAGCACTGGAACAGGGCTAGTTTTT. It translates to CASSTGTGLVF.